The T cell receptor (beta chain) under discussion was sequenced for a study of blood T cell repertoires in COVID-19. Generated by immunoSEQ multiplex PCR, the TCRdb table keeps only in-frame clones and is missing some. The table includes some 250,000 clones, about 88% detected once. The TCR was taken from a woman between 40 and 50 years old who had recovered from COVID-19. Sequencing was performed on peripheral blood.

CDR3 sequence reads: CATSRQDYNEQFF. The DNA of the CDR3 is TGTGCCACGAGCCGACAGGACTACAATGAGCAGTTCTTC. This rearrangement joins TRBV10-3 to TRBJ2-1; tentative D call: TRBD1 (6 bases). Looked up from germline, CDR1 is ENHRY and CDR2 is SYGVKD. Trimming cost V 10 bases and J 3 bases, with 13 bases left between them. The CDR3 runs to 13 residues.